These T cell receptor beta chains were read from a single sample in a study of CD8+CD57+ T cells in acquired aplastic anemia. TCRdb reanalysed the reads using MiXCR and keeps one entry per CDR3 protein. The data show under 200,000 distinct CDR3 sequences, around 40% seen once. Sequenced material: sorted CD4+, CD8+, or CD8+CD57+ T cells (not recorded which) from PBMCs. All receptors come from a human donor in good health. Both conserved end residues are part of each CDR3. D genes are given only for firm matches. Size values are once, few and many counts, or a class for expanded clones, and some rows have none.

clone size: -
J gene: TRBJ2-3
D gene: TRBD1
V gene: TRBV7-6
CDR3 DNA: TGTGCCAGCAGCCCCAGACAGGGTTTCGCAGATACGCAGTATTTT
CDR3 protein: CASSPRQGFADTQYF

clone size: -
J gene: TRBJ1-2
D gene: -
V gene: TRBV2
CDR3 DNA: TGTGCCAGCCGACCGGGGCTCTATGGCTACACCTTC
CDR3 protein: CASRPGLYGYTF

clone size: few
J gene: TRBJ1-2
D gene: TRBD1
V gene: TRBV5-1
CDR3 DNA: TGCGCCAGCAGCCTTGGGGACAGGGGCTTTAATGGCTACACCTTC
CDR3 protein: CASSLGDRGFNGYTF

clone size: -
J gene: TRBJ2-7
D gene: -
V gene: TRBV24-1
CDR3 DNA: TGTGCCACCTATGTTTGGGAACACGAGCAGTACTTC
CDR3 protein: CATYVWEHEQYF

clone size: -
J gene: TRBJ2-3
D gene: -
V gene: TRBV29-1
CDR3 DNA: TGCAGCTTAGTTAGAGATACGCAGTATTTT
CDR3 protein: CSLVRDTQYF

clone size: -
J gene: TRBJ2-7
D gene: -
V gene: TRBV2
CDR3 DNA: TGTGCCAGCAGAAATCAGGGAACCTACGAGCAGTACTTC
CDR3 protein: CASRNQGTYEQYF

clone size: -
J gene: TRBJ2-3
D gene: -
V gene: TRBV6-1
CDR3 DNA: TGTGCCAGCAGGCAGCAGGGAGCCGTGACAGATACGCAGTATTTT
CDR3 protein: CASRQQGAVTDTQYF

clone size: -
J gene: TRBJ2-5
D gene: TRBD1
V gene: TRBV19
CDR3 DNA: TGTGCCACCGCGGACAGGGGAGGTGTTGTGGAGACCCAGTACTTC
CDR3 protein: CATADRGGVVETQYF

clone size: many
J gene: TRBJ2-7
D gene: -
V gene: TRBV10-3
CDR3 DNA: TGTGCCATCAGTGAGTCGAGCGAGCAGTACTTC
CDR3 protein: CAISESSEQYF

clone size: -
J gene: TRBJ1-2
D gene: -
V gene: TRBV7-9
CDR3 DNA: TGTGCCAGCAGCTTTGGTGGGAGCTATGGCTACACCTTC
CDR3 protein: CASSFGGSYGYTF

clone size: many
J gene: TRBJ2-7
D gene: -
V gene: TRBV19
CDR3 DNA: TGTGCCAGTAGTATTCGGCGCAGCAACCACGAGCAGTACTTC
CDR3 protein: CASSIRRSNHEQYF

clone size: -
J gene: TRBJ2-3
D gene: -
V gene: TRBV11-2
CDR3 DNA: TGTGCCACCGCGACAGGCCCCAACAGGGTTACAGATACGCAGTATTTT
CDR3 protein: CATATGPNRVTDTQYF

clone size: many
J gene: TRBJ2-1
D gene: TRBD2
V gene: TRBV7-9
CDR3 DNA: TGTGCCAGCAGCGAACAGATAGCGGGAGGACGGGATGAGCAGTTCTTC
CDR3 protein: CASSEQIAGGRDEQFF

clone size: -
J gene: TRBJ1-5
D gene: -
V gene: TRBV5-5
CDR3 DNA: TGTGCCAGCAGCTTGTGGGGGAGCAATCAGCCCCAGCATTTT
CDR3 protein: CASSLWGSNQPQHF

clone size: once
J gene: TRBJ2-5
D gene: -
V gene: TRBV4-1
CDR3 DNA: TGCGCCAGCAGCCCCAGCCCTACTCAAGAGACCCAGTACTTC
CDR3 protein: CASSPSPTQETQYF

clone size: -
J gene: TRBJ2-7
D gene: TRBD1
V gene: TRBV18
CDR3 DNA: TGTGCCAGCTCACCCGACAGGGGGCTCGAGCAGTACTTC
CDR3 protein: CASSPDRGLEQYF

clone size: many
J gene: TRBJ1-3
D gene: -
V gene: TRBV5-1
CDR3 DNA: TGCGCCAGCAGCCCTAGCGCCCCGAGCTCTGGAAACACCATATATTTT
CDR3 protein: CASSPSAPSSGNTIYF

clone size: -
J gene: TRBJ1-5
D gene: -
V gene: TRBV12-3/TRBV12-4
CDR3 DNA: TGTGCCAGCAGAGGACAGCTAAATCAGCCCCAGCATTTT
CDR3 protein: CASRGQLNQPQHF

clone size: few
J gene: TRBJ1-2
D gene: -
V gene: TRBV5-4
CDR3 DNA: TGTGCCAGCAGCTTTTCAGGCAACTATGGCTACACCTTC
CDR3 protein: CASSFSGNYGYTF

clone size: -
J gene: TRBJ1-2
D gene: -
V gene: TRBV7-9
CDR3 DNA: TGTGCCAGCAGCTTAGCGGTTAGAAGTGGCTACACCTTC
CDR3 protein: CASSLAVRSGYTF

clone size: many
J gene: TRBJ2-6
D gene: -
V gene: TRBV7-6
CDR3 DNA: TGTGCCAGCAGGGCGCAGGGGACTGGGGCCAACGTCCTGACTTTC
CDR3 protein: CASRAQGTGANVLTF

clone size: -
J gene: TRBJ1-1
D gene: -
V gene: TRBV7-3
CDR3 DNA: TGTGCCAGCAGCTTAGGAGGGACGGAGAACACTGAAGCTTTCTTT
CDR3 protein: CASSLGGTENTEAFF

clone size: many
J gene: TRBJ2-7
D gene: -
V gene: TRBV3-1
CDR3 DNA: TGTGCCAGCAGCCAAGATCCCGGGATCCGCTACGAGCAGTACTTC
CDR3 protein: CASSQDPGIRYEQYF

clone size: -
J gene: TRBJ1-5
D gene: TRBD1
V gene: TRBV10-2
CDR3 DNA: TGCGCCACCAGACCGGGACAGGGACTCAATCAGCCCCAGCATTTT
CDR3 protein: CATRPGQGLNQPQHF

clone size: -
J gene: TRBJ2-3
D gene: -
V gene: TRBV7-9
CDR3 DNA: TGTGCCAGCAGCCCCCCGACTAGCACAGATACGCAGTATTTT
CDR3 protein: CASSPPTSTDTQYF

clone size: many
J gene: TRBJ1-1
D gene: -
V gene: TRBV12-3/TRBV12-4
CDR3 DNA: TGTGCCAGCAGTTTACGGGACACTGAAGCTTTCTTT
CDR3 protein: CASSLRDTEAFF

clone size: few
J gene: TRBJ1-1
D gene: TRBD1
V gene: TRBV10-3
CDR3 DNA: TGTGCCATCAGTAGCGGACAGGGTTGGGGGAACACTGAAGCTTTCTTT
CDR3 protein: CAISSGQGWGNTEAFF

clone size: once
J gene: TRBJ1-2
D gene: -
V gene: TRBV7-9
CDR3 DNA: TGTGCCAGCAGCTCGGACGGCCACTATGGCTACACCTTC
CDR3 protein: CASSSDGHYGYTF

clone size: few
J gene: TRBJ2-7
D gene: -
V gene: TRBV10-3
CDR3 DNA: TGTGCCATCAGCGGCAGGGATTCCTACGAGCAGTACTTC
CDR3 protein: CAISGRDSYEQYF

clone size: -
J gene: TRBJ1-2
D gene: TRBD1
V gene: TRBV29-1
CDR3 DNA: TGCAGATCAAATCGGGACAGGGCCTATGGCTACACCTTC
CDR3 protein: CRSNRDRAYGYTF

clone size: -
J gene: TRBJ2-1
D gene: -
V gene: TRBV7-8
CDR3 DNA: TGTGCCAGCAGCCCGTCGCCGGGCGGATACAATGAGCAGTTCTTC
CDR3 protein: CASSPSPGGYNEQFF

clone size: -
J gene: TRBJ2-7
D gene: -
V gene: TRBV5-1
CDR3 DNA: TGCGCCAGCAACTCAGGGGCCTACGAGCAGTACTTC
CDR3 protein: CASNSGAYEQYF

clone size: many
J gene: TRBJ1-5
D gene: TRBD1
V gene: TRBV5-1
CDR3 DNA: TGCGCCAGCAGCTTGGACGGGACAGCTAGCAATCAGCCCCAGCATTTT
CDR3 protein: CASSLDGTASNQPQHF

clone size: many
J gene: TRBJ1-5
D gene: -
V gene: TRBV7-8
CDR3 DNA: TGTGCCAGCAGCTTAGGAACAGGGTTCGGTCAGCCCCAGCATTTT
CDR3 protein: CASSLGTGFGQPQHF

clone size: -
J gene: TRBJ1-5
D gene: -
V gene: TRBV7-9
CDR3 DNA: TGTGCCAGCAGCTTCGGGATACCCGGGGATCAGCCCCAGCATTTT
CDR3 protein: CASSFGIPGDQPQHF

clone size: -
J gene: TRBJ2-7
D gene: TRBD1
V gene: TRBV5-5
CDR3 DNA: TGTGCCAGCAGCTTGAGTGGGGTCGGGACAGGGGGACTCGAGCAGTACTTC
CDR3 protein: CASSLSGVGTGGLEQYF

clone size: many
J gene: TRBJ2-1
D gene: TRBD2
V gene: TRBV6-5
CDR3 DNA: TGTGCCAGCAGTTACGTGGCGGGAGGCGTGGATGAGCAGTTCTTC
CDR3 protein: CASSYVAGGVDEQFF

clone size: few
J gene: TRBJ2-7
D gene: TRBD2
V gene: TRBV19
CDR3 DNA: TGTGCCAGTAGTCCAGCGGGAGACTACGAGCAGTACTTC
CDR3 protein: CASSPAGDYEQYF

clone size: -
J gene: TRBJ1-1
D gene: TRBD1
V gene: TRBV28
CDR3 DNA: TGTGCCAGCAGTAACGACAGGGGCCTCGTGAACACTGAAGCTTTCTTT
CDR3 protein: CASSNDRGLVNTEAFF

clone size: -
J gene: TRBJ1-1
D gene: -
V gene: TRBV14
CDR3 DNA: TGTGCCAGCAGCCTCACAGCGAACACTGAAGCTTTCTTT
CDR3 protein: CASSLTANTEAFF

clone size: many
J gene: TRBJ1-4
D gene: -
V gene: TRBV19
CDR3 DNA: TGTGCCAGTAGTATGCAGGTTAATGAAAAACTGTTTTTT
CDR3 protein: CASSMQVNEKLFF